The present T cell receptor (beta chain) was sequenced within a study of cytomegalovirus exposure and HLA in healthy donors. Study results and limitations: When analyzed later, the rates of TCR association showed variation by HLA locus, with DRB1 the most and HLA-C the fewest. The availability of immune exposure information extended only to CMV serostatus. Near-uniform donor sequencing depth was presumed by presence/absence analyses. In a later analysis, donors in an Asian-associated ancestry cluster reportedly had fewer N-insertions in productive TCRs than the cohort mean.

Primers included in the PCR were 60 Vbeta and 13 Jbeta primers. Some clones are missing from TCRdb's copy, which holds only in-frame ones; the method was immunoSEQ multiplex PCR. The table includes roughly 150,000 clones, more than 7.5% detected once. The CDR3 sequence is 14 residues long. Germline loops: CDR1 KGHSH, CDR2 LQKENI. Trimming took off 3 bases at V and 7 bases at J, with 15 bases between the two ends. This clone has just a few counts. Its antigen is undetermined. The chain uses TRBV18 and TRBJ1-1, with a possible D match to TRBD1 (5 bases). This sequence was found in a man over 45 in good health and CMV-seronegative. The sequencing sample was made of PBMCs. The CDR3 bases are TGTGCCAGCTCACCGATAGACAGCGGGTATGAAGCTTTCTTT. Amino acid sequence: CASSPIDSGYEAFF.